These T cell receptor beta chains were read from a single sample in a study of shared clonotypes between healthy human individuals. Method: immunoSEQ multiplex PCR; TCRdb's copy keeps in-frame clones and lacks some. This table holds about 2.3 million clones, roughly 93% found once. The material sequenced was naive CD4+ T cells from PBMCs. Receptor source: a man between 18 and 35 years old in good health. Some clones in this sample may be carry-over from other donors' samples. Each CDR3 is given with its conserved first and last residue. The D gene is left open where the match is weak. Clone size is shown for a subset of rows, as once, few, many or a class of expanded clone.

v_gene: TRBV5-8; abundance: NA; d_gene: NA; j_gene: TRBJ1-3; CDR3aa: CASSLMTNTIYF; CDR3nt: TGTGCCAGCAGCTTGATGACAAACACCATATATTTT
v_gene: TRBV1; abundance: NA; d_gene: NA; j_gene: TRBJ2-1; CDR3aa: CTSSQVRLAESDEQFF; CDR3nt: TGCACCAGCAGCCAGGTTCGGCTAGCGGAATCCGATGAGCAGTTCTTC
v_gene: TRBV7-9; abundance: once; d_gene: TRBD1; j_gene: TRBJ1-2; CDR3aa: CASSRYGQGGDGYTF; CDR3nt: TGTGCCAGCAGCCGATACGGACAGGGGGGTGATGGCTACACCTTC
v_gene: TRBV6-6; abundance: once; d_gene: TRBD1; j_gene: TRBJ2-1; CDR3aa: CASRSPGQGNEQFF; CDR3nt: TGTGCCAGCAGATCACCGGGACAGGGGAATGAGCAGTTCTTC
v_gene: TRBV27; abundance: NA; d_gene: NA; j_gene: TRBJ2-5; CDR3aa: CASSFRQAPRETQYF; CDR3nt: TGTGCCAGCAGTTTCCGACAGGCCCCCCGGGAGACCCAGTACTTC
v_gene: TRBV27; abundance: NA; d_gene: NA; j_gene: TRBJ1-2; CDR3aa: CASRGGGNYGYTF; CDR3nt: TGTGCCAGCAGAGGAGGAGGTAACTATGGCTACACCTTC
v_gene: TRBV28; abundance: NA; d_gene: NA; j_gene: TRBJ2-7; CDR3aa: CASSATGSEAYEQYF; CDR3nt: TGTGCCAGCAGCGCAACAGGGTCGGAGGCCTACGAGCAGTACTTC
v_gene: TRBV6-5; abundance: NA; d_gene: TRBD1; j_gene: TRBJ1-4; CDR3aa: CASKRQGGGEKLFF; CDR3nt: TGTGCCAGCAAACGACAGGGGGGAGGTGAAAAACTGTTTTTT
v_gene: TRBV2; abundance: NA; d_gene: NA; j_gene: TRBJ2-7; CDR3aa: CASSEPKAATYEQYF; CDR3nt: TGTGCCAGCAGTGAACCGAAGGCAGCTACCTACGAGCAGTACTTC
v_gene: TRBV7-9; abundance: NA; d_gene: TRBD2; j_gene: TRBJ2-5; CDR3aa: CASSPGLAGQETQYF; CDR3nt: TGTGCCAGCAGCCCCGGACTAGCGGGACAAGAGACCCAGTACTTC
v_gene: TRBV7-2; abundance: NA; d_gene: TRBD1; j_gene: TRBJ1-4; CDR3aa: CASSKRQGASEKLFF; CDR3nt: TGTGCCAGCAGCAAACGACAGGGGGCCAGTGAAAAACTGTTTTTT
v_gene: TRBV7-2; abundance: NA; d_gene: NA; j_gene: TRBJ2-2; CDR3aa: CASSLVLTGATGELFF; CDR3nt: TGTGCCAGCAGCCTTGTCTTAACGGGAGCAACCGGGGAGCTGTTTTTT
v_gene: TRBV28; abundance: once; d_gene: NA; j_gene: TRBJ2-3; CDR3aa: CASSMGGRGYTDTQYF; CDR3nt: TGTGCCAGCAGTATGGGGGGAAGGGGCTACACAGATACGCAGTATTTT
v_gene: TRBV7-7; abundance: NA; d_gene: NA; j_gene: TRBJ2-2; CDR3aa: CASGDSENTGELFF; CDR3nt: TGTGCCAGCGGAGACTCCGAGAACACCGGGGAGCTGTTTTTT
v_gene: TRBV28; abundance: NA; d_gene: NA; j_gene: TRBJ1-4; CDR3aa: CASSLGGGSSEKLFF; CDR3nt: TGTGCCAGCAGTTTAGGTGGGGGTTCCTCCGAAAAACTGTTTTTT
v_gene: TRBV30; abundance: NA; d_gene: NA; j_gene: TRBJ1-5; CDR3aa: CAWSRGQGDNQPQHF; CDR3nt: TGTGCCTGGAGCCGGGGGCAGGGTGACAATCAGCCCCAGCATTTT
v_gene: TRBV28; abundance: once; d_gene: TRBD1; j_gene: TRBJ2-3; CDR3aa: CASHPGTGNRGTQYF; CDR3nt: TGTGCCAGCCACCCAGGGACAGGTAATCGGGGTACGCAGTATTTT
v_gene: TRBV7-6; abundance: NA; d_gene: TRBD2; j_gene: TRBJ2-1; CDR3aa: CASSSTFSGNYNEQFF; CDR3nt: TGTGCCAGCAGCTCCACCTTTAGCGGGAACTACAATGAGCAGTTCTTC
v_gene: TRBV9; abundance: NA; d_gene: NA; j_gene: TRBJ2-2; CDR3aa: CASSVAMEELTGELFF; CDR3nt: TGTGCCAGCAGCGTAGCTATGGAGGAACTCACCGGGGAGCTGTTTTTT
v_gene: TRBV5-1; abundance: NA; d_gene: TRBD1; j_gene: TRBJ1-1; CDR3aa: CASSLVQGASEAFF; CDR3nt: TGCGCCAGCAGCTTGGTACAGGGGGCGTCGGAAGCTTTCTTT
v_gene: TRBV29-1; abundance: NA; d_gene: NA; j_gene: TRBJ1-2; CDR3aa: CSVGPRSANYGYTF; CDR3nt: TGCAGCGTTGGTCCACGCTCAGCTAACTATGGCTACACCTTC
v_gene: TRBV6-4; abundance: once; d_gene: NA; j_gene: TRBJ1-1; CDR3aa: CASRQTVNTEAFF; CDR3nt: TGTGCCAGCAGACAAACAGTAAACACTGAAGCTTTCTTT
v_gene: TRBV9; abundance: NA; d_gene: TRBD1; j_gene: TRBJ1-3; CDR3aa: CASSDRGGDTIYF; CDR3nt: TGTGCCAGCAGCGACAGGGGAGGAGACACCATATATTTT
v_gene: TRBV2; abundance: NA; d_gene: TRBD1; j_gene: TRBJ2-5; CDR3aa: CASGRVGQEETQYF; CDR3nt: TGTGCCAGCGGAAGAGTCGGACAGGAAGAGACCCAGTACTTC
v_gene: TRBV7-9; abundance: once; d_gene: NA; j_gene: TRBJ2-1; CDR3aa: CASSPDSVTYNEQFF; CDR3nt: TGTGCCAGCAGCCCCGACAGCGTAACCTACAATGAGCAGTTCTTC
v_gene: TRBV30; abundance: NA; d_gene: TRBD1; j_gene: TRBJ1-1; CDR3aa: CAWSTYRGVRKTEAFF; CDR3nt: TGTGCCTGGAGTACTTACAGGGGCGTGAGAAAGACTGAAGCTTTCTTT
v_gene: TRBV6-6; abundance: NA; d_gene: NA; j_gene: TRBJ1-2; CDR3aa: CASRQTSGIRGYTF; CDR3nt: TGTGCCAGCAGACAAACTTCAGGGATCCGGGGCTACACCTTC
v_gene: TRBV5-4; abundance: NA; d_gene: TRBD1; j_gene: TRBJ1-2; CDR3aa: CASSGRDRGDYTF; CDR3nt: TGTGCCAGCAGCGGAAGGGACAGGGGAGACTACACCTTC
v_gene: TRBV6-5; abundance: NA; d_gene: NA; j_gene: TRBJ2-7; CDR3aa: CASSYGGLGTYEQYF; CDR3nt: TGTGCCAGCAGTTACGGTGGGTTGGGTACCTACGAGCAGTACTTC
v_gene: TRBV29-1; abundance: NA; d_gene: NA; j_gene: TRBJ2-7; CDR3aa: CSVGQPYEQYF; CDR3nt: TGCAGCGTTGGACAGCCCTACGAGCAGTACTTC
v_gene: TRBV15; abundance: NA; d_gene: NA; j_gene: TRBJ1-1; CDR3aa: CATSRDWGAGTEAFF; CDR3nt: TGTGCCACCAGCAGAGACTGGGGCGCGGGCACTGAAGCTTTCTTT
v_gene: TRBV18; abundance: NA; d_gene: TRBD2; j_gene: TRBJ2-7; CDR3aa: CASSPRASGAHEQYF; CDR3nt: TGTGCCAGCTCACCTAGGGCTAGCGGGGCCCACGAGCAGTACTTC
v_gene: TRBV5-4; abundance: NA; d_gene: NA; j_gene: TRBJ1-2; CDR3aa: CASSLAGDGYTF; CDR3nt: TGTGCCAGCAGCTTGGCAGGGGACGGCTACACCTTC
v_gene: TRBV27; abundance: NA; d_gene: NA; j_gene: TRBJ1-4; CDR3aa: CASSFAGGRNEKLFF; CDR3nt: TGTGCCAGCAGTTTCGCCGGGGGGCGAAATGAAAAACTGTTTTTT
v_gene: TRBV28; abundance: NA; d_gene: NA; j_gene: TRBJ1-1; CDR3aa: CASSLITAEAFF; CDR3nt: TGTGCCAGCAGTTTAATCACAGCTGAAGCTTTCTTT
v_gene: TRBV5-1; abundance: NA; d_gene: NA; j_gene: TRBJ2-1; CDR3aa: CASSLGAGEGEQFF; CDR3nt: TGCGCCAGCAGCTTGGGGGCTGGGGAAGGCGAGCAGTTCTTC
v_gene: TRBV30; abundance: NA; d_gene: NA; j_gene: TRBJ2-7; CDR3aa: CASRVGALNEQYF; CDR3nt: TGTGCCTCCCGGGTGGGGGCGCTTAACGAGCAGTACTTC
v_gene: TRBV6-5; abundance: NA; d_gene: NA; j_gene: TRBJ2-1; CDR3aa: CASSRDAYNEQFF; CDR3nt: TGTGCCAGCAGCCGGGACGCGTACAATGAGCAGTTCTTC
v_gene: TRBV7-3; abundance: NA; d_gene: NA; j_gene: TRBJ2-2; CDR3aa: CASTLGSNTGELFF; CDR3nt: TGTGCCAGCACCTTAGGTAGCAACACCGGGGAGCTGTTTTTT
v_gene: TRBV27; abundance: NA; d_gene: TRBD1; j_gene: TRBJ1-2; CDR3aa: CASSLGTGTYGYTF; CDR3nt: TGTGCCAGCAGTCTCGGGACAGGGACCTATGGCTACACCTTC
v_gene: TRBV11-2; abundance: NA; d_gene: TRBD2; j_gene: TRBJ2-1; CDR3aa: CASSPSLNSGSTEQFF; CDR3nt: TGTGCCAGCAGCCCAAGCTTGAATAGCGGGAGTACTGAGCAGTTCTTC
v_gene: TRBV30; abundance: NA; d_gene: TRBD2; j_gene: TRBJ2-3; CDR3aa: CAWSGTSGADTQYF; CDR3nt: TGTGCCTGGAGTGGGACTAGCGGTGCAGATACGCAGTATTTT
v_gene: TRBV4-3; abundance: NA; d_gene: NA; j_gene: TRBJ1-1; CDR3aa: CATSFGVATEAFF; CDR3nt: TGCGCCACCTCGTTCGGGGTCGCGACTGAAGCTTTCTTT
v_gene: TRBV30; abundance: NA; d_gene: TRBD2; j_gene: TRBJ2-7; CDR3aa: CAWSPLAGSIYEQYF; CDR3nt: TGTGCCTGGAGCCCCCTAGCGGGGAGTATCTACGAGCAGTACTTC
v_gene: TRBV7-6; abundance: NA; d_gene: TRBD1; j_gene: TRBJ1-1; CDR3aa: CASSAQGNTEAFF; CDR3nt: TGTGCCAGCAGCGCACAGGGGAATACTGAAGCTTTCTTT